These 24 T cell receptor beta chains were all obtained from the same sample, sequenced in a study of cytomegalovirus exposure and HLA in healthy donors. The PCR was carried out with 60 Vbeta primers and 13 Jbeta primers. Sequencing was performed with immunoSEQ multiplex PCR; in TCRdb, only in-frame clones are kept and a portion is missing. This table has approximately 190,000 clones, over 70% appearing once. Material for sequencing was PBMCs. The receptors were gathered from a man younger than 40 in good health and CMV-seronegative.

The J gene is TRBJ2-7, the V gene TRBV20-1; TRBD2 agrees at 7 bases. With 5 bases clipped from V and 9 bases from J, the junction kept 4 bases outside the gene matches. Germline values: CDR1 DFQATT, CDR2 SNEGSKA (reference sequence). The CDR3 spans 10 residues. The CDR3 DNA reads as TGCAGTGCTCAGCGGGAACCGCAGTACTTC. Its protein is CSAQREPQYF.

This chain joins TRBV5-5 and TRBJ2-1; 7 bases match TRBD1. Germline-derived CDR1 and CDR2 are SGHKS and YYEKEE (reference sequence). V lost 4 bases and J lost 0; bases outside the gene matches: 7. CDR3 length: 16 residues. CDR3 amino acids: CASSVQGVGSYNEQFF. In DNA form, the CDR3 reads TGTGCCAGCAGCGTCCAGGGGGTAGGCTCCTACAATGAGCAGTTCTTC.

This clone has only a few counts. DNA for the CDR3: TGTGCCACCAGCAGAGTATCAGGGAAGGTCACTGAAGCTTTCTTT. Its translation is CATSRVSGKVTEAFF. The rearrangement joins TRBV15 to TRBJ1-1, with D possibly TRBD1 on 5 matching bases. Deletions cut 1 base from V and 4 bases from J, with 13 bases between. CDR1 and CDR2 from the germline V gene are LNHNV and YYDKDF (reference sequence). The CDR3 contains 15 residues. The variable domain in full, completed from reference TRBV15 and TRBJ1-1, reads DAMVIQNPRYQVTQFGKPVTLSCSQTLNHNVMYWYQQKSSQAPKLLFHYYDKDFNNEADTPDNFQSRRPNTSFCFLDIRSPGLGDTAMYLCATSRVSGKVTEAFFGQGTRLTVV.

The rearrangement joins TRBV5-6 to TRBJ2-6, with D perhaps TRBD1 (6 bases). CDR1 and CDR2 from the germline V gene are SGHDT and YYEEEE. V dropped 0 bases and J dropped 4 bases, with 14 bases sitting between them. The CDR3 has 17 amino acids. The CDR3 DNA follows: TGTGCCAGCAGCTTGGTAGGACAGACGCGAGGGGCCAACGTCCTGACTTTC. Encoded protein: CASSLVGQTRGANVLTF. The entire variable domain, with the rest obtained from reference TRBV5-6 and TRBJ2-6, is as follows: DAGVTQSPTHLIKTRGQQVTLRCSPKSGHDTVSWYQQALGQGPQFIFQYYEEEERQRGNFPDRFSGHQFPNYSSELNVNALLLGDSALYLCASSLVGQTRGANVLTFGAGSRLTVL.

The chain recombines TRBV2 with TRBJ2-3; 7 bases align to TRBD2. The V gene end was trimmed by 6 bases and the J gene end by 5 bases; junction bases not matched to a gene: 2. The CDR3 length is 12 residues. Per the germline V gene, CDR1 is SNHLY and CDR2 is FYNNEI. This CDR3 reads CASRGRGDTQYF. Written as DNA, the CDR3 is TGTGCCAGCAGGGGGAGGGGAGATACGCAGTATTTT.

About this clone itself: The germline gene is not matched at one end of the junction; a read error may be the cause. The chain's CDR3 is CASNPNPQGTSSKNSQYF. The CDR3 DNA follows: TGCGCCAGCAACCCTAACCCCCAGGGCACTTCGTCCAAAAACAGTCAGTACTTC. The J gene is TRBJ2-4, the V gene TRBV5-1, with a tentative D call TRBD1 (5 bases). The CDR3 extends over 18 amino acids. CDR1 SGHRS and CDR2 YFSETQ come from the germline V gene.

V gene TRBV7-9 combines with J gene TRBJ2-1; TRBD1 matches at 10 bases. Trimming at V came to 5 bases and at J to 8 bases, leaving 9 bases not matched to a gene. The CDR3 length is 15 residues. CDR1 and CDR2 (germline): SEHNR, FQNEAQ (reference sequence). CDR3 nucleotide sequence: TGTGCCAGCAGCGATCGACAGGGGGCCCTCGATGAGCAGTTCTTC. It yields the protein CASSDRQGALDEQFF.

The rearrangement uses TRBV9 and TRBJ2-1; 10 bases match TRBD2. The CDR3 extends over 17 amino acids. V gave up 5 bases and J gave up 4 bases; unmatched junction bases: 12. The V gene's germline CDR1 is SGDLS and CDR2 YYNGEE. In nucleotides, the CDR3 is TGTGCCAGCAGTAATACAGCGGGGGGGGTTGTATACAATGAGCAGTTCTTC. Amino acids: CASSNTAGGVVYNEQFF.

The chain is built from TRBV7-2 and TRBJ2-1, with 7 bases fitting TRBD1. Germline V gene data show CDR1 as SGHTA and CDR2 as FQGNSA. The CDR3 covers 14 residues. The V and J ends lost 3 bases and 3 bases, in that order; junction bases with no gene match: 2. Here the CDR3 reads CASSFRGSYNEQFF. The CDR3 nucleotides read TGTGCCAGCAGCTTCAGGGGGAGCTACAATGAGCAGTTCTTC.

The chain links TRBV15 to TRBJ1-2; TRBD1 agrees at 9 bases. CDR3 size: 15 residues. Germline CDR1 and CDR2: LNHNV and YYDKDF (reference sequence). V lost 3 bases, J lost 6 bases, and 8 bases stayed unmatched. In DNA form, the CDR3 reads TGTGCCACCAGCAGGGGGGAGGGACAGGGTAATGGCTACACCTTC. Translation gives CATSRGEGQGNGYTF.

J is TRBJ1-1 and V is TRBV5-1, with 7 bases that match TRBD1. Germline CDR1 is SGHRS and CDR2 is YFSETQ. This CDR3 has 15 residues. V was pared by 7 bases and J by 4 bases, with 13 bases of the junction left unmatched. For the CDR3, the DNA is TGCGCCAGCTGTCTAACAGGGGCCCCGCGCACTGAAGCTTTCTTT. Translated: CASCLTGAPRTEAFF. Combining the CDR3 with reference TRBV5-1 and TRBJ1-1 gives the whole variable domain KAGVTQTPRYLIKTRGQQVTLSCSPISGHRSVSWYQQTPGQGLQFLFEYFSETQRNKGNFPGRFSGRQFSNSRSEMNVSTLELGDSALYLCASCLTGAPRTEAFFGQGTRLTVV.

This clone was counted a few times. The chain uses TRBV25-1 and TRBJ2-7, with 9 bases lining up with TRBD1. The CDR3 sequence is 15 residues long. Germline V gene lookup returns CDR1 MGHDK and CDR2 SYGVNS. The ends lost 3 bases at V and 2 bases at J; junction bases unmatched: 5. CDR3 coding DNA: TGTGCCAGCAGTGAGAGGACAGGGGTCACCTACGAGCAGTACTTC. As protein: CASSERTGVTYEQYF.

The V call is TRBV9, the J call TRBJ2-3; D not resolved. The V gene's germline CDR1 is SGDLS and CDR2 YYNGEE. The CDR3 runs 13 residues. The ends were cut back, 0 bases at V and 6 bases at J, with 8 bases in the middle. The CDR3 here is CASSVAPSDTQYF. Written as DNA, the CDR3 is TGTGCCAGCAGCGTAGCGCCCAGTGATACGCAGTATTTT.

Here the CDR3 reads CASSSKLAGAPTGELFF. CDR3 bases: TGTGCCAGCAGCTCTAAACTAGCGGGAGCCCCCACCGGGGAGCTGTTTTTT. This rearrangement joins TRBV11-2 to TRBJ2-2, with 11 nucleotides matching TRBD2. Per the germline V gene, CDR1 is SGHAT and CDR2 is FQNNGV. The length of the CDR3 is 17 residues. V shed 4 bases and J 4 bases; nucleotides not matched to a gene: 8.

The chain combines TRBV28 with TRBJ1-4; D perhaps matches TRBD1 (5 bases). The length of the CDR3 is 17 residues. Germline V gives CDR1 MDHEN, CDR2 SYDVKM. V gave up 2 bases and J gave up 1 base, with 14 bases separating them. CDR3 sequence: CASSLRQGYGTNEKLFF. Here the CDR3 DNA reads TGTGCCAGCAGTTTAAGGCAGGGCTATGGAACTAATGAAAAACTGTTTTTT.

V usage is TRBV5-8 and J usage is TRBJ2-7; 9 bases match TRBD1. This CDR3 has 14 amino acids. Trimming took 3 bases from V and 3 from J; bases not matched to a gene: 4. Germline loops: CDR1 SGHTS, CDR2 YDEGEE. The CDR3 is CASSYGTGHYEQYF. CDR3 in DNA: TGTGCCAGCAGCTACGGGACAGGGCACTACGAGCAGTACTTC.

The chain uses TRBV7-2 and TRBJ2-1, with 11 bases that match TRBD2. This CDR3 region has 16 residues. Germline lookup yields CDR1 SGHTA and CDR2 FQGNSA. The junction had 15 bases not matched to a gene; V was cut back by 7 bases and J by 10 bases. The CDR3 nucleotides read TGTGCCAGCACCACAAGAGGTAGCGGGGGGGCCAGGGAGCAGTTCTTC. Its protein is CASTTRGSGGAREQFF.

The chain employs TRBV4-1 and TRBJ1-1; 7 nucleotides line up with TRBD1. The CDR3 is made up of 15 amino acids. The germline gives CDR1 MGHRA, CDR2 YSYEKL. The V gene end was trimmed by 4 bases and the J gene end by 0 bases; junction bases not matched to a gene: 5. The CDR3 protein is CASSPRGQLNTEAFF. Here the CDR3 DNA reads TGCGCCAGCAGCCCTAGGGGACAGCTGAACACTGAAGCTTTCTTT.

CDR3 bases: TGTGCCAGCAGCTCCGGACAGGGCAATCAGCCCCAGCATTTT. The encoded protein is CASSSGQGNQPQHF. The chain carries TRBV7-8 and TRBJ1-5, with 7 nucleotides matching TRBD1. Germline V gives CDR1 SGHVS, CDR2 FQNEAQ. V lost 4 bases, J lost 2 bases, and 2 bases stayed unmatched. The CDR3 has 14 residues.

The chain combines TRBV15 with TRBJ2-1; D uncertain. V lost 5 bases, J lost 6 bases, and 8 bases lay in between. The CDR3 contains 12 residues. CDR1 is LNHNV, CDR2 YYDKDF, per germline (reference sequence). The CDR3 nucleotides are TGTGCCACCAGCCGGAGACCCAATGAGCAGTTCTTC. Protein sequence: CATSRRPNEQFF.

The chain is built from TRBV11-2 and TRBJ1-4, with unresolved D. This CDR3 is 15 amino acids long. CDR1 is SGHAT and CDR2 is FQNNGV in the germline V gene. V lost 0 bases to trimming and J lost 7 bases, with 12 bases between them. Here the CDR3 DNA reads TGTGCCAGCAGCTTAGATCCGGGGTCGGCTGAAAAACTGTTTTTT. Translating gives CASSLDPGSAEKLFF. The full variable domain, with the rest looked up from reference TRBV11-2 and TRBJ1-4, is EAGVAQSPRYKIIEKRQSVAFWCNPISGHATLYWYQQILGQGPKLLIQFQNNGVVDDSQLPKDRFSAERLKGVDSTLKIQPAKLEDSAVYLCASSLDPGSAEKLFFGSGTQLSVL.

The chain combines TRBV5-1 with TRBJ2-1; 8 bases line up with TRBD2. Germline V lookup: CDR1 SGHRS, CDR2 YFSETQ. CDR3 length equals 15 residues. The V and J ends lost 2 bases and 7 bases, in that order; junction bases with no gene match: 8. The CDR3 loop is CASSFAAGGRNEQFF. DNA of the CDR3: TGCGCCAGCAGCTTTGCTGCGGGAGGCCGTAATGAGCAGTTCTTC.

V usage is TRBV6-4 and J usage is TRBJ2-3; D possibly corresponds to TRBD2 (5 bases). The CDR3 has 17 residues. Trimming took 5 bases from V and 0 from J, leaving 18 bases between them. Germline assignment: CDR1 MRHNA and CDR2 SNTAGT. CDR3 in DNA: TGTGCCAGCAGTCCTTCGGGTTGGGAGCTTAGCACAGATACGCAGTATTTT. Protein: CASSPSGWELSTDTQYF.

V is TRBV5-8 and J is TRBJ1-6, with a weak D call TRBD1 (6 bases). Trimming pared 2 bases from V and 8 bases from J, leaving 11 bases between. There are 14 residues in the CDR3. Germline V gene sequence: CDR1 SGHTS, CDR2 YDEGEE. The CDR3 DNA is TGTGCCAGCAGCTTAGGGGGATATTATTCACCCCTCCACTTT. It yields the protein CASSLGGYYSPLHF.